Below are 29 T cell receptor beta chains sequenced from a single sample in a study of blood T cells in healthy people across ages. With a J-beta primer mix and a sample-barcoded 5' primer, a second PCR ran about 7 to 12 cycles. One entry per CDR3 protein, called by TCRdb with MiXCR from the 5' RACE reads. The sample yields some 1.1 million distinct CDR3 sequences, 35% to 40% seen once. The sequencing input was blood. These receptors were obtained from a man aged 18-30 years in good health.

This clonotype was picked up one time. The genes are TRBV25-1 and TRBJ2-5, with D possibly being TRBD2 (6 bases). The tail of the sequence fits TRBJ2-7 better, so the J call may be wrong. This CDR3 spans 12 amino acids. Germline V gene lookup returns CDR1 MGHDK and CDR2 SYGVNS. The CDR3 bases are TGTGCCAGCAGTGAACAGGGAGGCGAGCAGTACTTC. Translating it yields CASSEQGGEQYF.

The chain joins TRBV2 to TRBJ2-1; 9 positions match TRBD1. The CDR3 extends over 14 amino acids. Germline trimming cut 7 bases from V and 6 bases from J; bases unmatched to any gene: 7. Germline CDR1 is SNHLY and CDR2 is FYNNEI. The CDR3 DNA reads TGTGCCAGCACGAGACAGGGGGGAGCCAATGAGCAGTTCTTC. It codes for CASTRQGGANEQFF.

Written as DNA, the CDR3 is TGCAGCGTTGAAGATTACAGGTCGTCCTACAATGAGCAGTTCTTC. This encodes CSVEDYRSSYNEQFF. The genes are TRBV29-1 and TRBJ2-1, with D possibly TRBD1 on 5 matching bases. CDR1 and CDR2 (germline): SQVTM, ANQGSEA. Trimming removed 0 bases from V and 1 base from J, with 10 bases in between. The CDR3 consists of 15 residues.

The chain recombines TRBV7-9 with TRBJ1-1, with D tentatively TRBD1 (6 bases). Germline V CDR1 and CDR2: SEHNR, FQNEAQ (reference sequence). The CDR3 extends over 13 amino acids. Trimming took off 4 bases at V and 11 bases at J, with 17 bases between the two ends. CDR3 in amino acids: CASSSYQGRGAFF. DNA of the CDR3: TGTGCCAGCAGCTCATACCAGGGGAGAGGTGCTTTCTTT.

The V gene is TRBV20-1, the J gene TRBJ1-1; D might be TRBD1 (6 bases). CDR3 length equals 14 residues. The germline gives CDR1 DFQATT, CDR2 SNEGSKA (reference sequence). The V and J ends lost 2 bases and 0 bases respectively, with 10 bases between them. As DNA, the CDR3 is TGCAGTGCTAGAAAGGGACACCTGAACACTGAAGCTTTCTTT. Protein sequence: CSARKGHLNTEAFF.

This clonotype showed up just a few times. The chain has TRBV12-3 or TRBV12-4 and TRBJ2-5, with D maybe TRBD2 (6 bases). The CDR3 extends over 14 amino acids. The V and J ends lost 5 bases and 11 bases respectively, with 21 bases between them. CDR3 in DNA: TGTGCCAGCAGTCCCGTCCCCGAAACGGGGGAGCAGTACTTC. Translating gives CASSPVPETGEQYF.

The V and J genes are TRBV7-3 and TRBJ1-2; D call uncertain. The V gene lost 5 bases and the J gene lost 4 bases, with 17 bases spanning the gap. The CDR3 covers 15 residues. Germline CDR1 SGHTA, CDR2 FQGTGA. The CDR3, as DNA: TGTGCCAGCAGCCCCGACTCCTCCTCGGGCTATGGCTACACCTTC. Translated, it gives CASSPDSSSGYGYTF.

The V and J genes are TRBV7-2 and TRBJ1-5; 9 nucleotides align to TRBD1. Germline-derived CDR1 and CDR2 are SGHTA and FQGNSA. This CDR3 comprises 14 residues. The ends lost 8 bases at V and 6 bases at J; junction bases unmatched: 8. Here the CDR3 reads CASGRTGETQPQHF. CDR3 DNA: TGTGCCAGCGGTCGGACAGGGGAGACTCAGCCCCAGCATTTT.

This clonotype showed up just a few times. The rearrangement joins TRBV29-1 to TRBJ1-1; D is uncertain. Trimming pared 5 bases from V and 5 bases from J, leaving 12 bases between. CDR3 size: 12 residues. Germline lookup yields CDR1 SQVTM and CDR2 ANQGSEA. CDR3 loop: CSVITPNTEAFF. CDR3 coding DNA: TGCAGCGTTATTACACCGAATACTGAAGCTTTCTTT.

The rearrangement uses TRBV7-9 and TRBJ2-7; 10 nucleotides line up with TRBD1. With V trimmed by 5 bases and J by 7 bases, 14 bases remained unmatched. Germline CDR1 and CDR2: SEHNR and FQNEAQ (reference sequence). This CDR3 region has 16 residues. The CDR3 sequence: CASSPSSGQGFDEQYF. CDR3 in DNA: TGTGCCAGCAGCCCATCCTCGGGACAGGGGTTCGATGAGCAGTACTTC.

The chain uses TRBV6-6 and TRBJ1-2; 7 bases line up with TRBD1. The CDR3 consists of 13 residues. V shed 4 bases and J 8 bases; nucleotides not matched to a gene: 7. The germline gives CDR1 MNHNY, CDR2 SVGAGI (reference sequence). The chain's CDR3 is CASSLSTGEGYTF. In nucleotides, the CDR3 is TGTGCCAGCAGTTTGTCCACAGGGGAAGGCTACACCTTC.

The V and J genes are TRBV5-1 and TRBJ1-4, with a tentative D call TRBD1 (6 bases). Per the germline V gene, CDR1 is SGHRS and CDR2 is YFSETQ. The CDR3 is 17 amino acids. V gave up 0 bases and J gave up 4 bases, with 16 bases separating them. CDR3 nucleotides: TGCGCCAGCAGCTTGGGGGTCGGACAGAGTTTTAATGAAAAACTGTTTTTT. The encoded protein is CASSLGVGQSFNEKLFF.

The genes are TRBV12-3 or TRBV12-4 and TRBJ2-1, with TRBD2 identical over 7 bases. The J call is doubtful: the DNA matches TRBJ2-7 better. The CDR3 is made up of 15 amino acids. CDR3 residues: CASSFLAASYNEQYF. CDR3 DNA sequence: TGTGCCAGCAGCTTCCTAGCGGCCTCCTACAATGAGCAGTACTTC.

The chain has TRBV3-1 and TRBJ2-3; D unclear. The CDR3 consists of 13 residues. V gave up 3 bases and J gave up 2 bases, with 6 bases separating them. The V gene's germline CDR1 is LGHDT and CDR2 YNNKEL (reference sequence). CDR3 loop: CASSQLNTDTQYF. The CDR3 DNA reads as TGTGCCAGCAGCCAGTTGAACACAGATACGCAGTATTTT.

For this clonotype: A read error may explain this, as a much larger clone is one base away. The chain links TRBV4-2 to TRBJ2-5; D is possibly TRBD2 (6 bases). The CDR3 is 18 amino acids. Trimming stripped 4 bases from V and 3 bases from J, with 24 bases between. The germline gives CDR1 LGHNA, CDR2 YNFKEQ. The CDR3 DNA follows: TGTGCCAGCAGCCTCAGGGATTTTCCCGGGACGGGAGAAGAGACCCAGTACTTC. This gives the protein CASSLRDFPGTGEETQYF.

This clonotype was counted between two and nine times. This sequence joins TRBV20-1 and TRBJ1-2; the match to TRBD1 covers 8 bases. The germline CDR1 and CDR2 sequences are DFQATT and SNEGSKA (reference sequence). The CDR3 loop spans 14 amino acids. V shed 5 bases, J shed 5 bases, and the junction held 10 bases outside the gene matches. This CDR3 reads CSASRTGPFYGYTF. As DNA, the CDR3 is TGCAGTGCTTCCCGGACAGGGCCCTTTTATGGCTACACCTTC.

This clonotype was observed a few times. The CDR3 region is CASSQGTGVGDEKLFF. DNA for the CDR3: TGCGCCAGCAGCCAAGGTACAGGGGTCGGAGATGAAAAACTGTTTTTT. V and J are TRBV4-1 and TRBJ1-4, with 7 bases that match TRBD1. The V segment lost 1 base and the J segment 6 bases; nucleotides outside the gene matches: 8. Germline V lookup: CDR1 MGHRA, CDR2 YSYEKL. This CDR3 has 16 amino acids.

The V gene is TRBV6-2 or TRBV6-3, the J gene TRBJ2-7; no definite D call. This CDR3 has 15 amino acids. In germline, CDR1 is MNHEY, CDR2 SVGEGT. The V gene lost 2 bases and the J gene lost 2 bases, with 13 bases spanning the gap. CDR3: CASSYGQSGPYEQYF. The CDR3 DNA reads as TGTGCCAGCAGTTACGGGCAGTCCGGCCCCTACGAGCAGTACTTC.

The J gene is TRBJ2-5, the V gene TRBV6-5; tentatively, D is TRBD2 (7 bases). V was clipped by 7 bases and J by 5 bases, with 17 bases between them. This CDR3 is 14 amino acids long. Per germline, CDR1 MNHEY and CDR2 SVGAGI. The CDR3 DNA reads as TGTGCCAGCAAGTTGGGGGGGGCCTCTGAGACCCAGTACTTC. As protein: CASKLGGASETQYF.

The rearrangement joins TRBV5-1 to TRBJ1-1, with TRBD1 matching 7 bases. The CDR3 is 15 amino acids. The V and J ends lost 3 bases and 4 bases, in that order; junction bases with no gene match: 9. CDR1 is SGHRS and CDR2 is YFSETQ in the germline V gene. The CDR3, as DNA: TGCGCCAGCAGCTCGGGACAGTACGGGACCACTGAAGCTTTCTTT. This encodes CASSSGQYGTTEAFF.

This clonotype was detected many times. The genes are TRBV4-1 and TRBJ2-3, with 7 bases aligning to TRBD2. Germline V gene lookup returns CDR1 MGHRA and CDR2 YSYEKL. The length of the CDR3 is 15 residues. The ends lost 3 bases at V and 5 bases at J; junction bases unmatched: 8. The CDR3 DNA follows: TGCGCCAGCAGCCAGCCCCGACTAGCAAAAGATACGCAGTATTTT. Translated, it gives CASSQPRLAKDTQYF.

This clonotype has more than one count but fewer than ten. The chain is built from TRBV4-2 and TRBJ1-2, with D hard to call. V was trimmed by 0 bases and J by 1 base, leaving 6 bases between them. Germline V lookup: CDR1 LGHNA, CDR2 YNFKEQ. CDR3 size: 14 residues. The CDR3 protein is CASSQDKGNYGYTF. CDR3 bases: TGTGCCAGCAGCCAAGATAAGGGTAACTATGGCTACACCTTC.

Ten or more counts support this clonotype. V is TRBV29-1 and J is TRBJ2-1, with D possibly TRBD1 on 6 matching bases. The CDR3 contains 16 residues. V was pared by 0 bases and J by 1 base, with 13 bases between. Germline CDR1 SQVTM, CDR2 ANQGSEA. The CDR3 DNA follows: TGCAGCGTTGAAGATCTCCAGGGGCCATCCTACAATGAGCAGTTCTTC. Its translation: CSVEDLQGPSYNEQFF.

A word on this clonotype: A junction boundary mismatches the germline segment, possibly from a read error. The chain combines TRBV2 with TRBJ2-5, with unresolved D. CDR3 length: 16 residues. Per germline, CDR1 SNHLY and CDR2 FYNNEI. DNA of the CDR3: TGTGTCAGCAGTGAGCCCTTCGACAAGTACCAAGAGACCCAGTACTTC. Its translation is CVSSEPFDKYQETQYF.

The rearrangement joins TRBV6-1 to TRBJ2-1, with 9 bases that match TRBD2. The germline CDR1 and CDR2 sequences are MNHNS and SASEGT. The CDR3 sequence is 13 residues long. V lost 10 bases, J lost 5 bases, and 6 bases stayed unmatched. CDR3 in amino acids: CATRLAEDNEQFF. In nucleotides, the CDR3 is TGTGCCACCCGACTAGCGGAGGACAATGAGCAGTTCTTC.

This clonotype has only a few counts. The CDR3 loop is CSVQLGAGYGYTF. CDR3 in DNA: TGCAGCGTTCAATTAGGGGCTGGCTATGGCTACACCTTC. The chain combines TRBV29-1 with TRBJ1-2, with D perhaps matching TRBD1 (5 bases). CDR1 is SQVTM, CDR2 ANQGSEA, per germline. The CDR3 length is 13 residues. Trimming stripped 5 bases from V and 4 bases from J, with 14 bases between.

This clonotype was recorded a few times. V gene TRBV20-1 combines with J gene TRBJ1-2; 7 bases map to TRBD1. The CDR3 totals 15 residues. Germline CDR1 and CDR2: DFQATT and SNEGSKA (reference sequence). The V segment lost 4 bases and the J segment 6 bases; nucleotides outside the gene matches: 14. CDR3 amino acids: CSATPGRTGLNGYTF. The CDR3 nucleotides are TGCAGTGCTACACCAGGTCGGACAGGACTGAATGGCTACACCTTC.

This sequence joins TRBV3-1 and TRBJ2-3; 7 bases map to TRBD1. CDR1 and CDR2 (germline): LGHDT, YNNKEL (reference sequence). The CDR3 has 15 residues. The junction had 6 bases not matched to a gene; V was cut back by 0 bases and J by 6 bases. This CDR3 reads CASSQDAQGEDTQYF. CDR3 DNA: TGTGCCAGCAGCCAAGATGCGCAGGGGGAGGATACGCAGTATTTT.

V usage is TRBV6-1 and J usage is TRBJ1-5, with D hard to call. Trimming pared 2 bases from V and 9 bases from J, leaving 11 bases between. Germline V lookup: CDR1 MNHNS, CDR2 SASEGT. This CDR3 is built from 13 residues. CDR3 coding DNA: TGTGCCAGCAGTGAATTTCTCTATCGGCCCCAGCATTTT. Protein product: CASSEFLYRPQHF.